This T cell receptor gamma chain was found in a study of Vδ1+ human thymocytes. A word on this clone: Its specificity is unknown.

Extracted RNA was reverse transcribed into cDNA. Multiplex PCR used pooled V-gene forward primers and a constant-region reverse primer to amplify CDR3s. TCRdb reapplied CATT to the multiplex PCR reads. The data hold 36,000 or so gamma-chain clones, with just over 20% observed a single time. After removal of 3 bases from V and 6 bases from J, the junction contained 8 bases not matched to a gene. The length of the CDR3 is 13 residues. Germline CDR1 reads EGSNGY; CDR2 reads YDSYNSKV. Thymocytes were sorted as CD3+ TCRVdelta1+ TCRVdelta2- after alphabeta T cell depletion. Purity of the sorted Vdelta1+ thymocytes ranged from roughly 98% to 99.6%. General study findings and limits: Bulk repertoire data may be misinterpreted because of unexpected Vdelta2 sequences. Thymic delta-chain repertoires held approximately 20% Vdelta2 sequences and few Vdelta3, despite high sort purity. In the thymus, TRG and TRD repertoires looked highly polyclonal with Gaussian CDR3 lengths.

This receptor was identified in a girl under two years old who had congenital heart surgery. Sequenced: Vdelta1+ gamma-delta thymocytes from the thymus. The subset was: FACS-sorted CD3+ TCRalphabeta- TCRVdelta1+ TCRVdelta2- thymocytes. This sequence joins TRGV2 and TRGJ1 or TRGJ2. As DNA, the CDR3 is TGTGCCACCTGGGACAGCGCTTCTTATAAGAAACTCTTT. This codes for CATWDSASYKKLF.